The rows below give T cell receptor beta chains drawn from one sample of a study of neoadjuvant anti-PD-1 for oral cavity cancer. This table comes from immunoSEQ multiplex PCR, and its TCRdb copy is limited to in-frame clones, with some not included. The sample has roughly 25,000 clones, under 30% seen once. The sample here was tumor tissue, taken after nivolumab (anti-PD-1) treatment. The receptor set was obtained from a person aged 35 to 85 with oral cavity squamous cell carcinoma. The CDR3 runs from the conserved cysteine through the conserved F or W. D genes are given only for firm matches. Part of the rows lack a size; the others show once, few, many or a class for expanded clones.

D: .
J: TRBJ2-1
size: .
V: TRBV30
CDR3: CAWIGGPAYNEQFF
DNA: TGTGCCTGGATCGGGGGGCCAGCCTACAATGAGCAGTTCTTC

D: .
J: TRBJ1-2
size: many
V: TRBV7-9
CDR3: CASSSTENYGYTF
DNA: TGTGCCAGCAGCTCGACAGAGAACTATGGCTACACCTTC

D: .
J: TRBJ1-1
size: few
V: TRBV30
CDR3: CAWSGDTEAFF
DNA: TGTGCCTGGAGTGGGGACACTGAAGCTTTCTTT

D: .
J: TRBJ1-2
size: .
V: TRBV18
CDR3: CASSPQESIYGYTF
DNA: TGTGCCAGCTCACCACAGGAGAGTATCTATGGCTACACCTTC

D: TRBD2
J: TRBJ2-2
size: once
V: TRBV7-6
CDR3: CASSLELAGNGELFF
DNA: TGTGCCAGCAGCTTGGAACTAGCGGGAAACGGGGAGCTGTTTTTT

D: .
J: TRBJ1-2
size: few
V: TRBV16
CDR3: CASSPGNYGYTF
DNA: TGTGCCAGCAGCCCAGGGAACTATGGCTACACCTTC

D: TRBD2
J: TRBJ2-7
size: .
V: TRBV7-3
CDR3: CASSPLRAGVPYEQYF
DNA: TGTGCCAGCAGCCCCCTGAGAGCGGGAGTCCCCTACGAGCAGTACTTC

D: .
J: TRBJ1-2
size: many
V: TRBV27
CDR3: CASSANTQVVYGYTF
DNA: TGTGCCAGCAGTGCAAATACTCAGGTGGTCTATGGCTACACCTTC

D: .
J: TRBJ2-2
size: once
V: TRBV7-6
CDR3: CASSPLVRTGELFF
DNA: TGTGCCAGCAGTCCATTAGTCCGCACCGGGGAGCTGTTTTTT

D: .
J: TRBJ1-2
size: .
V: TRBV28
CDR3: CATSTYGYTF
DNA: TGTGCCACCTCAACCTATGGCTACACCTTC

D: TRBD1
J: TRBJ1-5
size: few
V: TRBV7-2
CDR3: CASSQDRANQPQHF
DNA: TGTGCCAGCAGTCAAGACAGGGCAAATCAGCCCCAGCATTTT

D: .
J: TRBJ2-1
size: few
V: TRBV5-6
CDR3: CASSSIGVRRNEQFF
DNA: TGTGCCAGCAGCTCGATCGGGGTGAGGAGGAATGAGCAGTTCTTC

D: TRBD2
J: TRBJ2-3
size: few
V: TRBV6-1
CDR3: CASSGAGGDTDTQYF
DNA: TGTGCCAGCAGTGGAGCGGGGGGGGACACAGATACGCAGTATTTT

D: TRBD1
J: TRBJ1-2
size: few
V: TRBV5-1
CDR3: CASSLEGQGDGYTF
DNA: TGCGCCAGCAGCTTGGAAGGACAGGGCGATGGCTACACCTTC

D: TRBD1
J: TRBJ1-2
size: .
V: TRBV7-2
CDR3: CASSLLGTVYGYTF
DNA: TGTGCCAGCAGCTTATTGGGGACAGTTTATGGCTACACCTTC

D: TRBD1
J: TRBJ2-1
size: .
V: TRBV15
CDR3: CATSRDLETGVYNEQFF
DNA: TGTGCCACCAGCAGAGATTTAGAGACAGGGGTCTACAATGAGCAGTTCTTC

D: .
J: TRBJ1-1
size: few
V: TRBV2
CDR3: CASSDTGTEAFF
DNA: TGTGCCAGCAGTGATACCGGGACTGAAGCTTTCTTT

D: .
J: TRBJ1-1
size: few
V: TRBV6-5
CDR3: CASFSDTQTEAFF
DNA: TGTGCCAGTTTTTCGGACACCCAAACTGAAGCTTTCTTT

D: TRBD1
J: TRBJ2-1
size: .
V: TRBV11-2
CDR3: CASSTQGDYNEQFF
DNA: TGTGCCAGCTCAACACAGGGGGATTACAATGAGCAGTTCTTC

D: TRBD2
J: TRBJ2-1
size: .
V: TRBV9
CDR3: CASKAGGQVREQFF
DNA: TGTGCCAGCAAGGCGGGGGGCCAAGTTCGTGAGCAGTTCTTC

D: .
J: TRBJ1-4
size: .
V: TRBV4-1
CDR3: CASSQGYRGSNEKLFF
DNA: TGCGCCAGCAGCCAAGGATACCGGGGGTCTAATGAAAAACTGTTTTTT

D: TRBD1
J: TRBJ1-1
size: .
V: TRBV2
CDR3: CASRRRDREINTEAFF
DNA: TGTGCCAGCAGACGTCGGGACAGGGAGATAAACACTGAAGCTTTCTTT

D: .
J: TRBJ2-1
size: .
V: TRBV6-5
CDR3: CASSESGVGEQFF
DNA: TGTGCCAGCAGCGAATCAGGGGTTGGTGAGCAGTTCTTC

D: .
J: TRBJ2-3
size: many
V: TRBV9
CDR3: CASSVDNGLTDTQYF
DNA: TGTGCCAGCAGCGTAGATAACGGACTCACAGATACGCAGTATTTT

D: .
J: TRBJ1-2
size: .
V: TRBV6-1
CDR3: CASSAQKGYTF
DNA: TGTGCCAGCAGTGCCCAAAAGGGCTACACCTTC

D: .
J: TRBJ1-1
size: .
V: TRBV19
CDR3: CASKFREPNTEAFF
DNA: TGTGCCAGTAAATTTCGGGAGCCTAACACTGAAGCTTTCTTT

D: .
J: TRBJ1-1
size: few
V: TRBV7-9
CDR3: CASSLADQGRTEAFF
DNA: TGTGCCAGCAGCTTAGCCGATCAGGGGAGGACTGAAGCTTTCTTT

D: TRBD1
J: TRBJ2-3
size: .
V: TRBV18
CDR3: CASSSGTGRADTQYF
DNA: TGTGCCAGCTCATCCGGGACAGGGAGGGCAGATACGCAGTATTTT

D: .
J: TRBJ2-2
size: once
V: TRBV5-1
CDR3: CASSRTTEVGELFF
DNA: TGCGCCAGCAGCCGGACCACGGAGGTGGGGGAGCTGTTTTTT

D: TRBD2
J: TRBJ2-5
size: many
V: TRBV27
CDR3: CASSHDTSGFGETQYF
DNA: TGTGCCAGCAGTCACGATACTAGCGGGTTTGGAGAGACCCAGTACTTC

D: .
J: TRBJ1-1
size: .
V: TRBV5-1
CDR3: CASSWQGGGGDTEAFF
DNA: TGCGCCAGCAGCTGGCAGGGAGGAGGCGGGGACACTGAAGCTTTCTTT

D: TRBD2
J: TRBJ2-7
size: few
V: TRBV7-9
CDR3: CASSVGLGWYEQYF
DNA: TGTGCCAGCAGCGTGGGACTAGGCTGGTACGAGCAGTACTTC

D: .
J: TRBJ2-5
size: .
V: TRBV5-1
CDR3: CASRDTSGETQYF
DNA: TGCGCCAGCAGGGATACCAGCGGGGAGACCCAGTACTTC

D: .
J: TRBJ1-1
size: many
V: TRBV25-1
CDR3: CASREGKNTEAFF
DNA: TGTGCCAGCAGGGAGGGGAAGAACACTGAAGCTTTCTTT

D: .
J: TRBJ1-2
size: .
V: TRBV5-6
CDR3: CASSLDTGYGYTF
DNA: TGTGCCAGCAGCTTGGACACCGGCTATGGCTACACCTTC

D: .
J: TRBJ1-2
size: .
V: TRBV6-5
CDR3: CASSYQGGGNYGYTF
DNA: TGTGCCAGCAGTTACCAAGGAGGAGGCAACTATGGCTACACCTTC

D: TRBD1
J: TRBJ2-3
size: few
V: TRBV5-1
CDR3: CASTGQGIDTQYF
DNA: TGCGCCAGCACGGGACAGGGGATAGATACGCAGTATTTT

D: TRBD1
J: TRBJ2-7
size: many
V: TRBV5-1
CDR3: CASSLDGQGMEQYF
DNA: TGCGCCAGCAGCTTGGACGGACAGGGTATGGAGCAGTACTTC

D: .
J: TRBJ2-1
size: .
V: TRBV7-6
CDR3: CASSLGPGRTRVNEQFF
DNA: TGTGCCAGCAGCTTAGGCCCAGGTAGAACTAGAGTAAATGAGCAGTTCTTC

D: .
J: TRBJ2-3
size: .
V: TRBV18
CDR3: CASKPAVSTDTQYF
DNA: TGTGCCAGCAAACCGGCGGTGAGCACAGATACGCAGTATTTT

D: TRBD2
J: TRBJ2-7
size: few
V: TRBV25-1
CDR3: CASSEMGGTGYEQYF
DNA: TGTGCCAGCAGTGAAATGGGAGGGACCGGGTACGAGCAGTACTTC

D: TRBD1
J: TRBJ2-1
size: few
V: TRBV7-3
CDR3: CASSLGQGNNEQFF
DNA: TGTGCCAGCAGCTTGGGACAGGGTAACAATGAGCAGTTCTTC